This T cell receptor beta chain was found in a study of T cells in Graves' hyperthyroidism and ophthalmopathy. This clonotype was counted at least ten times. This CDR3 contains 15 residues. Trimming left V 2 bases short and J 2 bases short, with 13 bases between. The V gene's germline CDR1 is SGHVS and CDR2 FQNEAQ. Template material for amplifying TCR beta CDR3 regions consisted of RNA transcripts. In the first-round RT-PCR of the TCR CDR3, the HTBI primer set was used. TCRdb re-called the multiplex PCR reads through MiXCR, storing one row per CDR3 protein. Altogether around 500,000 distinct CDR3 sequences are present, roughly 15% being singletons, with the ten largest covering approximately 15%.

The J gene is TRBJ2-7, the V gene TRBV7-8; D perhaps matches TRBD2 (6 bases). The sequence derives from a woman between 40 and 50 years old with Graves' hyperthyroidism. Source material: blood. This CDR3 is CASSLFGGGTYEQYF. The CDR3 nucleotides read TGTGCCAGCAGCTTATTCGGGGGAGGCACCTACGAGCAGTACTTC.